This entry lists 10 T cell receptor beta chains sequenced from one sample in a study of cytomegalovirus exposure and HLA in healthy donors. The PCR employed 60 Vbeta primers together with 13 Jbeta primers. Profiled with immunoSEQ multiplex PCR; TCRdb holds only in-frame clones, not every one. Of about 73,000 clones in the sample, 67% were seen once. The sequenced sample consisted of PBMCs. These receptor sequences come from a woman aged 50 to 60 in good health and CMV-seropositive.

This clone has more than one count but fewer than ten. The rearrangement links TRBV4-1 to TRBJ1-3; 7 bases align to TRBD1. This CDR3 region has 16 residues. The V and J ends lost 2 bases and 0 bases, in that order; junction bases with no gene match: 4. Germline lookup yields CDR1 MGHRA and CDR2 YSYEKL. CDR3: CASSQPGGSSGNTIYF. In DNA, the CDR3 is TGCGCCAGCAGCCAACCAGGGGGAAGCTCTGGAAACACCATATATTTT.

This rearrangement joins TRBV27 to TRBJ2-7; 8 bases align to TRBD2. Germline V gene sequence: CDR1 MNHEY, CDR2 SMNVEV (reference sequence). The CDR3 is 13 amino acids. The V and J ends lost 5 bases and 6 bases, in that order; junction bases with no gene match: 6. The chain's CDR3 is CASSPRGGREQYV. In nucleotides, the CDR3 is TGTGCCAGCAGTCCCCGGGGGGGGCGCGAGCAGTACGTC.

In DNA, the CDR3 is TGTGCCACCAGCATGCAACCGGCACAGGGGGCCACTGAAGCTTTCTTT. Protein product: CATSMQPAQGATEAFF. The chain carries TRBV15 and TRBJ1-1; 9 bases match TRBD1. Per germline, CDR1 LNHNV and CDR2 YYDKDF (reference sequence). CDR3 length equals 16 residues. The V gene end was trimmed by 4 bases and the J gene end by 4 bases; junction bases not matched to a gene: 10. Full variable domain (rest looked up from reference TRBV15 and TRBJ1-1): DAMVIQNPRYQVTQFGKPVTLSCSQTLNHNVMYWYQQKSSQAPKLLFHYYDKDFNNEADTPDNFQSRRPNTSFCFLDIRSPGLGDTAMYLCATSMQPAQGATEAFFGQGTRLTVV.

Worth noting for this clone: The germline gene is not matched at one end of the junction; a read error may be the cause. The chain uses TRBV7-9 and TRBJ2-2; TRBD2 might be the D (7 bases). Germline V gives CDR1 SEHNR, CDR2 FQNEAQ (reference sequence). This CDR3 spans 15 amino acids. The CDR3 DNA reads TGTTCCAGCAGTTTTTCGGGGGGCGACACCGGGGAGCTGTTTTTT. Translating it yields CSSSFSGGDTGELFF. Based on the CDR3 plus reference TRBV7-9 and TRBJ2-2, the full variable domain is DTGVSQNPRHKITKRGQNVTFRCDPISEHNRLYWYRQTLGQGPEFLTYFQNEAQLEKSRLLSDRFSAERPKGSFSTLEIQRTEQGDSAMYLCSSSFSGGDTGELFFGEGSRLTVL.

The rearrangement joins TRBV5-1 to TRBJ2-2; D may be TRBD2 (5 bases). CDR3 length: 15 amino acids. The V gene lost 4 bases and the J gene lost 3 bases, with 13 bases spanning the gap. From germline, CDR1 is SGHRS and CDR2 YFSETQ. CDR3 protein: CASSLEGVDTGELFF. For the CDR3, the DNA is TGCGCCAGCAGCCTTGAGGGTGTCGACACCGGGGAGCTGTTTTTT.

The chain uses TRBV2 and TRBJ1-1; D might be TRBD1 (5 bases). With 3 bases removed from V and 6 bases from J, the gap between germline ends came to 17 bases. Looked up from germline, CDR1 is SNHLY and CDR2 is FYNNEI. The CDR3 is 15 residues long. CDR3 protein: CASSDIGHTVAEAFF. The DNA for the CDR3 is TGTGCCAGCAGTGATATAGGACATACGGTTGCTGAAGCTTTCTTT.

This chain uses TRBV7-6 with TRBJ1-3; D is undetermined. Germline V CDR1 and CDR2: SGHVS, FNYEAQ. The V end was cut by 0 bases, the J end by 4 bases, with 13 bases between. CDR3 length equals 16 residues. CDR3 loop: CASSLARGEVGNTIYF. The CDR3 DNA sequence: TGTGCCAGCAGCTTAGCTCGCGGGGAGGTCGGAAACACCATATATTTT.

This clone has just a few counts. The chain recombines TRBV19 with TRBJ2-7; tentative D call: TRBD1 (6 bases). This CDR3 has 14 residues. V lost 5 bases and J 3 bases, leaving 14 bases between the germline ends. Germline V CDR1 and CDR2: LNHDA, SQIVND (reference sequence). CDR3 in amino acids: CASSVSDRIYEQYF. Here the CDR3 DNA reads TGTGCCAGTAGTGTGTCGGACAGAATCTACGAGCAGTACTTC.

The chain recombines TRBV7-9 with TRBJ1-2; unclear D gene. The CDR3 spans 14 residues. Germline CDR1 and CDR2: SEHNR and FQNEAQ (reference sequence). Trimming shortened V by 5 bases and J by 2 bases, and 12 bases separated the two germline ends. CDR3 region: CASSLDSTNYGYTF. For the CDR3, the DNA is TGTGCCAGCAGCCTGGACTCGACCAACTATGGCTACACCTTC.

The CDR3 DNA sequence: TGTGCCAGCAGTGGGACAGACTATGGCTACACCTTC. Translated: CASSGTDYGYTF. This rearrangement joins TRBV28 to TRBJ1-2; 7 bases agree with TRBD1. Germline values: CDR1 MDHEN, CDR2 SYDVKM. Trimming at V came to 5 bases and at J to 3 bases, leaving 0 bases not matched to a gene. The CDR3 length is 12 residues.